Listed below are T cell receptor beta chains from one sample, sequenced in a study of shared clonotypes between healthy human individuals. The data were produced by immunoSEQ multiplex PCR, yet TCRdb's version contains in-frame clones alone and is incomplete. The sample holds around 2.1 million clones, about 92% seen once. The sample was naive CD8+ T cells from PBMCs. The receptors come from a man aged 18-30 years in good health. Some clones in this sample may be carry-over from other donors' samples. Each CDR3 is given with its conserved first and last residue. D genes are given only for firm matches. Only part of the rows carry a size: once, few, many, or a class if the clone is expanded.

V	size	D	J	DNA	CDR3
TRBV9	-	-	TRBJ2-1	TGTGCCAGCAGCGTTCGGACCACGGGAGCCGGAAGCAATGAGCAGTTCTTC	CASSVRTTGAGSNEQFF
TRBV29-1	-	-	TRBJ2-7	TGCAGCGCATTGAGGCCGGGCCCCTACGAGCAGTACTTC	CSALRPGPYEQYF
TRBV13	-	-	TRBJ1-2	TGTGCCAGCAGCTTAGAGGACACCGTGGGGGTCGGAGGCTACACCTTC	CASSLEDTVGVGGYTF
TRBV4-1	-	TRBD2	TRBJ2-1	TGCGCCAGCAGCCAAGTTGTCCGGGGGGCCTACAATGAGCAGTTCTTC	CASSQVVRGAYNEQFF
TRBV27	once	-	TRBJ2-4	TGTGCCAGCAGTTCCCTCCTGGGGTGGATGAAAAACATTCAGTACTTC	CASSSLLGWMKNIQYF
TRBV11-2	-	-	TRBJ1-5	TGTGCCAGCAGCTCGGAACACGGGGTCGGAGGGTATAGCAATCAGCCCCAGCATTTT	CASSSEHGVGGYSNQPQHF
TRBV6-5	-	-	TRBJ2-7	TGTGCCAGCAGTGCTACCGGGAAACCCTACGAGCAGTACTTC	CASSATGKPYEQYF
TRBV11-3	-	-	TRBJ2-5	TGTGCCAGCAGTACTACCTACAGGGATAAGGAGACCCAGTACTTC	CASSTTYRDKETQYF
TRBV4-2	-	TRBD1	TRBJ1-5	TGTGCCAGCAGTTTGAGCTCCGGGACAGGGTTCCTAAATCAGCCCCAGCATTTT	CASSLSSGTGFLNQPQHF
TRBV7-6	-	-	TRBJ2-3	TGTGCCAGCAGCTCCCCGACAGCGGATACGCAGTATTTT	CASSSPTADTQYF
TRBV29-1	-	TRBD1	TRBJ2-7	TGCAGCGTCAGACCGGGACAGGGCCACGAGCAGTACTTC	CSVRPGQGHEQYF
TRBV6-5	-	TRBD1	TRBJ2-7	TGTGCCAGCAGGGCCGGGACAGCGGTCCACGAGCAGTACTTC	CASRAGTAVHEQYF
TRBV9	-	-	TRBJ2-1	TGTGCCAGCAGCGTCCGGGCTGACAATGAGCAGTTCTTC	CASSVRADNEQFF
TRBV19	-	-	TRBJ1-5	TGTGCCAGTAGTATTAGGGACAACAATCAGCCCCAGCATTTT	CASSIRDNNQPQHF
TRBV29-1	-	-	TRBJ2-1	TGCAGCCTCTCCTCCTACAATGAGCAGTTCTTC	CSLSSYNEQFF
TRBV4-1	-	TRBD1	TRBJ1-1	TGCGCCAGCAGCCTGCAGGGGGGTGAAGCTTTCTTT	CASSLQGGEAFF
TRBV5-4	-	TRBD2	TRBJ2-7	TGTGCCAGCAGCTGGGGGACTAGCGGGAGCTACGAGCAGTACTTC	CASSWGTSGSYEQYF
TRBV29-1	-	-	TRBJ2-1	TGCAGCGTTGAGGGGACCGAGGGTTTCTACAATGAGCAGTTCTTC	CSVEGTEGFYNEQFF
TRBV7-3	once	TRBD2	TRBJ2-1	TGTGCCAGCAGTCTTGGGACTAGTGGGTGGGATGAGCAGTTCTTC	CASSLGTSGWDEQFF
TRBV2	-	-	TRBJ2-7	TGTGCCAGCAGTGAACAGCCCTACGAGCAGTACTTC	CASSEQPYEQYF
TRBV7-9	-	TRBD2	TRBJ2-1	TGTGCCAGCAGCTTCCTAGCGGACGGAGATGGTGAGCAGTTCTTC	CASSFLADGDGEQFF
TRBV7-9	-	-	TRBJ2-5	TGTGCCAGCAGCAGAGACCAAGAGACCCAGTACTTC	CASSRDQETQYF
TRBV28	-	-	TRBJ2-7	TGTGCCAGCAGTCCAGTTGTGGGGCTCACCTACGAGCAGTACTTC	CASSPVVGLTYEQYF
TRBV7-8	-	TRBD2	TRBJ2-2	TGTGCCAGCAGCCTACTAGCGGGTCAAACCGGGGAGCTGTTTTTT	CASSLLAGQTGELFF
TRBV9	-	-	TRBJ2-1	TGTGCCAGCAGCGTAGACTGGAGGACACAGGGGACTTCCTACAATGAGCAGTTCTTC	CASSVDWRTQGTSYNEQFF
TRBV27	-	-	TRBJ2-7	TGTGCCAGCAGTTCAGGGTCCCACGAGCAGTACTTC	CASSSGSHEQYF
TRBV7-2	-	-	TRBJ1-1	TGTGCCAGCAGCTTTCGAGGTGCGCTCATGAACACTGAAGCTTTCTTT	CASSFRGALMNTEAFF
TRBV9	few	-	TRBJ1-3	TGTGCCAGCAGCCCCCTTTCTGGAAACACCATATATTTT	CASSPLSGNTIYF
TRBV4-1	-	TRBD1	TRBJ2-2	TGCGCCAGCAGCCAAGGGCCGGGACAGGGGACCACCGGGGAGCTGTTTTTT	CASSQGPGQGTTGELFF
TRBV7-9	-	TRBD2	TRBJ2-2	TGTGCCAGCAGACCAGCGGCGGGAGGGCCGGGTATTGTGACCGGGGAGCTGTTTTTT	CASRPAAGGPGIVTGELFF
TRBV19	-	-	TRBJ2-7	TGTGCCAGTAGTATGGCCGGGGCCTACGAGCAGTACTTC	CASSMAGAYEQYF
TRBV4-2	-	-	TRBJ2-1	TGTGCCAGCAGCCTCCTTGGGGCAGCCGGCAATGAGCAGTTCTTC	CASSLLGAAGNEQFF
TRBV19	-	-	TRBJ1-4	TGTGCCAGTAGCAAGGCTTACAGGGTTGGAGAAAAACTGTTTTTT	CASSKAYRVGEKLFF
TRBV15	-	TRBD1	TRBJ2-2	TGTGCCACCAGCAAAAACAGGGGTCTTGACACCGGGGAGCTGTTTTTT	CATSKNRGLDTGELFF
TRBV30	-	-	TRBJ2-2	TGTGCCTGGAGTGTACTCGTGCGGGACAGGAACACCGGGGAGCTGTTTTTT	CAWSVLVRDRNTGELFF